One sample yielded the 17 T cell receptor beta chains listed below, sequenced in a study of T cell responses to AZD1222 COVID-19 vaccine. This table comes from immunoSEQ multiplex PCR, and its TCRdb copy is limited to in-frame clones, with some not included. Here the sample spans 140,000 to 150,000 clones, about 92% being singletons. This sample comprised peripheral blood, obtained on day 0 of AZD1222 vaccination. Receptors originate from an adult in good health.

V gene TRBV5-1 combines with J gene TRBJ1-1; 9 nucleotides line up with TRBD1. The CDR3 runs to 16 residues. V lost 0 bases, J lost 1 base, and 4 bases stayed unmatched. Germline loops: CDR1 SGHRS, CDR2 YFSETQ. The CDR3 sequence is CASSLAYRGRNTEAFF. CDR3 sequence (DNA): TGCGCCAGCAGCTTGGCCTACAGGGGGCGGAACACTGAAGCTTTCTTT. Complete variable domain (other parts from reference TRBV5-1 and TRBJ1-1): KAGVTQTPRYLIKTRGQQVTLSCSPISGHRSVSWYQQTPGQGLQFLFEYFSETQRNKGNFPGRFSGRQFSNSRSEMNVSTLELGDSALYLCASSLAYRGRNTEAFFGQGTRLTVV.

The CDR3 here is CASSEAYGSYEQYF. CDR3 nucleotides: TGTGCCAGCAGTGAAGCGTACGGTTCCTACGAGCAGTACTTC. The J gene is TRBJ2-7, the V gene TRBV2, with D uncertain. Germline V gene data show CDR1 as SNHLY and CDR2 as FYNNEI. Trimming took off 0 bases at V and 1 base at J, with 7 bases between the two ends. The CDR3 contains 14 residues.

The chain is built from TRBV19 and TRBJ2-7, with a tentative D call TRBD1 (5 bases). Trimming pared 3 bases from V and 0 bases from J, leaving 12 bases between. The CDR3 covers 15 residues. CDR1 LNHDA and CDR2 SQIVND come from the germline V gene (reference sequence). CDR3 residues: CASSMGQAISYEQYF. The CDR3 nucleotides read TGTGCCAGTAGTATGGGGCAGGCTATCTCCTACGAGCAGTACTTC.

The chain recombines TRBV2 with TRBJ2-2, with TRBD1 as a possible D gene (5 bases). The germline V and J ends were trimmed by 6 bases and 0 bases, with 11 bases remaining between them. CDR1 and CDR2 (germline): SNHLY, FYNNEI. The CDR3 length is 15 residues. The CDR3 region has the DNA TGTGCCAGCAGAGGGGCACTCCCGAACACCGGGGAGCTGTTTTTT. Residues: CASRGALPNTGELFF.

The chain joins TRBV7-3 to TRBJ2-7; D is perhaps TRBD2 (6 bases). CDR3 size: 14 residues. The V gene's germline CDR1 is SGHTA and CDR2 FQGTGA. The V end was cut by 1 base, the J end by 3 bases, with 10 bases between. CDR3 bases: TGTGCCAGCAGCTTAAATCCGGGGGACTACGAGCAGTACTTC. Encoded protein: CASSLNPGDYEQYF.

The CDR3 region is CSASTLGSAGNEQFF. In DNA form, the CDR3 reads TGCAGTGCTAGTACCCTGGGTTCTGCCGGGAATGAGCAGTTCTTC. This chain joins TRBV20-1 and TRBJ2-1; D gene uncertain. The CDR3 is 15 residues long. The V gene's germline CDR1 is DFQATT and CDR2 SNEGSKA (reference sequence). V lost 3 bases and J 7 bases, leaving 19 bases between the germline ends.

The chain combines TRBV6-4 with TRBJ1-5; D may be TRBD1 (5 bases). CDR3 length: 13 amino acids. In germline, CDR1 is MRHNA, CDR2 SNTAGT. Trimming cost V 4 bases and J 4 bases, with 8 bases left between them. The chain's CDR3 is CASSADSNQPQHF. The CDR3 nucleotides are TGTGCCAGCAGTGCCGACAGTAATCAGCCCCAGCATTTT.

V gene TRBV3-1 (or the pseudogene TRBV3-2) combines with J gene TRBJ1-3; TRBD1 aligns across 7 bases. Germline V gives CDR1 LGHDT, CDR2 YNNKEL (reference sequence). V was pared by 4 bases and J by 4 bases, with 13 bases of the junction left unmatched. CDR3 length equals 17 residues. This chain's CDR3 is CASSPRGQTSTGNTIYF. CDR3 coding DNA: TGTGCCAGCAGCCCTCGGGGACAGACCTCTACGGGAAACACCATATATTTT.

CDR3 in amino acids: CASSLGQGLDTQYF. As DNA, the CDR3 is TGTGCCAGCAGCTTGGGACAGGGATTGGATACGCAGTATTTT. The chain carries TRBV5-4 and TRBJ2-3; the match to TRBD1 covers 7 bases. CDR3 length equals 14 residues. Germline CDR1 reads SGHNT; CDR2 reads YYREEE (reference sequence). The V segment lost 0 bases and the J segment 6 bases; nucleotides outside the gene matches: 4.

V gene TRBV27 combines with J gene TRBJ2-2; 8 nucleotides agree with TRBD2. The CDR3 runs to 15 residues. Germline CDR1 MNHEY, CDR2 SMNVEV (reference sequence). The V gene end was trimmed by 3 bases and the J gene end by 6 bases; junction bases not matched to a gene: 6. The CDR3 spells CASSFGASGSGELFF. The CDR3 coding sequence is TGTGCCAGCAGTTTTGGGGCTAGCGGGTCCGGGGAGCTGTTTTTT.

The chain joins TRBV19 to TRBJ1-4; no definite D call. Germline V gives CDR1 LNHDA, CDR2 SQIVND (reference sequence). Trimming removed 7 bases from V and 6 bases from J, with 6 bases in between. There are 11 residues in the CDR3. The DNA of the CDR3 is TGTGCCAGTACCCGACATGAAAAACTGTTTTTT. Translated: CASTRHEKLFF.

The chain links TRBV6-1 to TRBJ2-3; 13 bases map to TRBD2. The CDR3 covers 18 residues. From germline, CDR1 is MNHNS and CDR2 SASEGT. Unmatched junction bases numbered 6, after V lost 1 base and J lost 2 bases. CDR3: CASSEGTSGGTFTDTQYF. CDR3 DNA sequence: TGTGCCAGCAGTGAAGGGACTAGCGGGGGAACATTCACAGATACGCAGTATTTT.

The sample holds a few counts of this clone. CDR3 in DNA: TGTGCCACCAGTCTTCTCCCAGGGACAGGGCCCTACGAGCAGTACTTC. Amino acid sequence: CATSLLPGTGPYEQYF. The chain recombines TRBV15 with TRBJ2-7, with 9 nucleotides matching TRBD1. The CDR3 sequence is 16 residues long. Germline values: CDR1 LNHNV, CDR2 YYDKDF (reference sequence). After removal of 6 bases from V and 2 bases from J, the junction contained 11 bases not matched to a gene.

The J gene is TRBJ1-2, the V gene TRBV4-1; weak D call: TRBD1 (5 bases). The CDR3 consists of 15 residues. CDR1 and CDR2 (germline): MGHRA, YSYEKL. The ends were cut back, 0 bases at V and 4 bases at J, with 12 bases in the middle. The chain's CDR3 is CASSQDEGNFYGYTF. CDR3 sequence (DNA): TGCGCCAGCAGCCAAGACGAGGGGAACTTCTATGGCTACACCTTC.

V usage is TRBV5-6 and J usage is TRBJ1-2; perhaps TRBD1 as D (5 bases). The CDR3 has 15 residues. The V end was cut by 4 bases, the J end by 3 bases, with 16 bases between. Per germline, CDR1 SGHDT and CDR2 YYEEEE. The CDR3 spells CASSPGAGRHYGYTF. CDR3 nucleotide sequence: TGTGCCAGCAGCCCTGGGGCGGGACGGCACTATGGCTACACCTTC. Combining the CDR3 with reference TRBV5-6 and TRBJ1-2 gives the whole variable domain DAGVTQSPTHLIKTRGQQVTLRCSPKSGHDTVSWYQQALGQGPQFIFQYYEEEERQRGNFPDRFSGHQFPNYSSELNVNALLLGDSALYLCASSPGAGRHYGYTFGSGTRLTVV.

In DNA, the CDR3 is TGTGCCAGCAGCTTGAACGGGGGGCTCAGCTACACCTTC. This sequence encodes CASSLNGGLSYTF. The genes are TRBV5-5 and TRBJ1-2; D might be TRBD1 (6 bases). V gave up 1 base and J gave up 9 bases, with 13 bases separating them. CDR3 size: 13 residues. Germline CDR1 reads SGHKS; CDR2 reads YYEKEE (reference sequence). The whole variable domain, filled in from reference TRBV5-5 and TRBJ1-2, reads DAGVTQSPTHLIKTRGQQVTLRCSPISGHKSVSWYQQVLGQGPQFIFQYYEKEERGRGNFPDRFSARQFPNYSSELNVNALLLGDSALYLCASSLNGGLSYTFGSGTRLTVV.

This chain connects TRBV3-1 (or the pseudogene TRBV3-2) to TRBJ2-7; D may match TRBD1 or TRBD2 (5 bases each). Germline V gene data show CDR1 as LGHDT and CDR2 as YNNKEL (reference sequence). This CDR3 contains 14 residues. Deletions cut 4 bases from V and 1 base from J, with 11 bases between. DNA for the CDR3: TGTGCCAGCAGCCCCGACAGAGGGTCCTACGAGCAGTACTTC. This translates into CASSPDRGSYEQYF.